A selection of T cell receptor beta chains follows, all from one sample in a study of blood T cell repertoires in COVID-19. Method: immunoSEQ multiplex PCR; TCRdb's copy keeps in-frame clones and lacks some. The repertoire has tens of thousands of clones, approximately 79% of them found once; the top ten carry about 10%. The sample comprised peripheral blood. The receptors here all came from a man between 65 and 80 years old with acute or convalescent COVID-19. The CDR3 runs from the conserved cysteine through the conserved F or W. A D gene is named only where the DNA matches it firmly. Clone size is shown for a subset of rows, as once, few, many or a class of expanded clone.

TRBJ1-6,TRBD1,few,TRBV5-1,CASSMGQPSSYNSPLHF,TGCGCCAGCAGCATGGGACAGCCGAGCTCCTATAATTCACCCCTCCACTTT
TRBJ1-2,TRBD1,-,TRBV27,CASSPAPLGQGVVYGYTF,TGTGCCAGCAGTCCCGCCCCCCTCGGACAGGGGGTAGTCTATGGCTACACCTTC
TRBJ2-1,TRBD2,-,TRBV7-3,CASSTARGGMYEQFF,TGTGCCAGCAGCACCGCGCGGGGGGGCATGTATGAGCAGTTCTTC
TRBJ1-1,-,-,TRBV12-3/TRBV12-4,CASLDSLSEAFF,TGTGCCAGCTTGGACAGCTTAAGTGAAGCTTTCTTT
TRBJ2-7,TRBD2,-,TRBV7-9,CASSLGHGEGYEQYF,TGTGCCAGCAGCTTAGGGCACGGGGAGGGCTACGAGCAGTACTTC
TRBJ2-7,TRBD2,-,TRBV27,CASSLRASGRSYEQYF,TGTGCCAGCAGTTTAAGGGCTAGCGGGAGGTCCTACGAGCAGTACTTC
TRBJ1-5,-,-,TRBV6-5,CASRDSNSNQPQHF,TGTGCCAGCAGGGACAGTAATAGCAATCAGCCCCAGCATTTT
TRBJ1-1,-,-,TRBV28,CASSLTLNTEAFF,TGTGCCAGCAGTTTAACTTTGAACACTGAAGCTTTCTTT
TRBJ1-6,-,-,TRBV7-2,CASRSVSGFSYNSPLHF,TGTGCCAGCAGGTCGGTGTCAGGTTTTTCCTATAATTCACCCCTCCACTTT
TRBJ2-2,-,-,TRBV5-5,CASSLWELNTGELFF,TGTGCCAGCAGCTTGTGGGAGTTGAACACCGGGGAGCTGTTTTTT
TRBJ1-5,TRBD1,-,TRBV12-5,CASGSSRDRVVVRQPQHF,TGTGCTAGTGGTTCTTCCCGGGACAGGGTTGTGGTTCGTCAGCCCCAGCATTTT
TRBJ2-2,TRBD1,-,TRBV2,CASRPGGANTGELFF,TGTGCCAGCAGACCAGGGGGCGCGAACACCGGGGAGCTGTTTTTT
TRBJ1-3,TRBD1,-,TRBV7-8,CASTRTGNLGRNTIYF,TGTGCCAGCACGAGGACAGGGAACTTAGGGCGAAACACCATATATTTT
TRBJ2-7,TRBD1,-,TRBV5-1,CASSLYADRGNGEQYF,TGCGCCAGCAGCTTGTATGCGGACAGGGGCAACGGCGAGCAGTACTTC
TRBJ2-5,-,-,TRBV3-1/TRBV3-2,CASRPVRRDTQYF,TGTGCCAGCAGGCCGGTAAGAAGAGATACCCAGTACTTC
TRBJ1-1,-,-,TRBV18,CASSPAGTNTEAFF,TGTGCCAGCTCACCTGCGGGTACGAACACTGAAGCTTTCTTT
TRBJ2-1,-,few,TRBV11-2,CASSLSPAVINEQFF,TGTGCCAGCAGCTTAAGCCCGGCGGTGATCAATGAGCAGTTCTTC
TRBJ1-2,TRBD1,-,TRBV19,CASRDRTNYGYTF,TGTGCCTCAAGGGACAGAACTAACTATGGCTACACCTTC
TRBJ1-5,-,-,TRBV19,CASSIRGFNQPQHF,TGTGCCAGTAGTATAAGAGGGTTCAATCAGCCCCAGCATTTT
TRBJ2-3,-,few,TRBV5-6,CASSLGSSAPTDTQYF,TGTGCCAGCAGCTTGGGGTCTAGCGCTCCCACAGATACGCAGTATTTT
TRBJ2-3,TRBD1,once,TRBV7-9,CASSRDRAASTDTQYF,TGTGCCAGCAGCCGCGACAGGGCTGCTAGCACAGATACGCAGTATTTT
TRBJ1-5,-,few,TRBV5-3,CARSLALRGNQPQHF,TGTGCCAGAAGCTTGGCTTTACGGGGCAATCAGCCCCAGCATTTT
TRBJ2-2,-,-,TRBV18,CASSGSENTGELFF,TGTGCCAGCTCCGGGTCAGAGAACACCGGGGAGCTGTTTTTT
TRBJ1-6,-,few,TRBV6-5,CASSPQQGHSPLHF,TGTGCCAGCAGTCCTCAACAGGGCCATTCACCCCTCCACTTT
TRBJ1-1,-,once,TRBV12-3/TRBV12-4,CASSQTSGTEAFF,TGTGCCAGCAGCCAAACTTCGGGCACTGAAGCTTTCTTT
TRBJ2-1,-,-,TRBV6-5,CASMERGGYNEQFF,TGTGCCAGCATGGAGAGGGGAGGATACAATGAGCAGTTCTTC
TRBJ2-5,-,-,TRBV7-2,CASSSHSGLETQYF,TGTGCCAGCAGCTCCCACAGCGGTCTTGAGACCCAGTACTTC
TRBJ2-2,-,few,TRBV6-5,CASSSYRETGELFF,TGTGCCAGCAGTTCCTACAGGGAAACCGGGGAGCTGTTTTTT
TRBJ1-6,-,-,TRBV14,CASSPRGSGSPLHF,TGTGCCAGCAGCCCCAGGGGCTCGGGCTCACCCCTCCACTTT
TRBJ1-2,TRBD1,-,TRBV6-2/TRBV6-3,CASSRQGNYGYTF,TGTGCCAGCAGCAGACAGGGTAACTATGGCTACACCTTC
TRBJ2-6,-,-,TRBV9,CASSAQTGANVLTF,TGTGCCAGCAGTGCTCAGACTGGGGCCAACGTCCTGACTTTC
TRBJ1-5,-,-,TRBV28,CASSLRGEGNQPQHF,TGTGCCAGCAGTTTAAGGGGGGAGGGAAATCAGCCCCAGCATTTT
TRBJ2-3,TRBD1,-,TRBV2,CASGRTGGRDTQYF,TGTGCCAGCGGACGGACAGGGGGCCGAGATACGCAGTATTTT
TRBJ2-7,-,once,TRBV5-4,CASSLEGGYYEQYF,TGTGCCAGCAGCTTGGAGGGCGGGTACTACGAGCAGTACTTC